These 2 T cell receptor beta chains share one sample of origin, sequenced in a study of CD8 T cells in Susac syndrome (dated by TCRdb to between 2018 and 2021). The library was produced with the immunoSEQ multiplex PCR assay. RNA was extracted using the RNeasy kit, and roughly 0.45 to 1 microgram was reverse transcribed with random hexamers. TCRdb handled the public reads itself, with Q25 trimming in fastp and clone calling in MiXCR, and kept productive beta chains. All rows with the same CDR3 protein become a single entry with the most common DNA and genes. The sample contains more than 100,000 distinct CDR3 sequences, roughly 80% of them found a single time. The biggest ten clones account for 0.5% to 0.65% of the sample. The sequencing input was CD8+ T cells from PBMCs. The source of these receptors is a human donor with multiple sclerosis.

The rearrangement uses TRBV29-1 and TRBJ2-1, with D perhaps matching TRBD1 (5 bases). Germline V gene sequence: CDR1 SQVTM, CDR2 ANQGSEA. Trimming left V 8 bases short and J 3 bases short, with 17 bases between. The CDR3 extends over 14 amino acids. CDR3 region: CSLTTVRRYNEQFF. CDR3 coding DNA: TGCAGCCTCACGACAGTTAGACGCTACAATGAGCAGTTCTTC.

V gene TRBV27 combines with J gene TRBJ1-2, with D perhaps matching TRBD1 (6 bases). CDR3 length: 16 amino acids. Germline CDR1 MNHEY, CDR2 SMNVEV (reference sequence). V was pared by 2 bases and J by 6 bases, with 19 bases between. DNA for the CDR3: TGTGCCAGCAGTTTAGGAGTAGGGGGGATTTTGGATGGCTACACCTTC. Its translation: CASSLGVGGILDGYTF.